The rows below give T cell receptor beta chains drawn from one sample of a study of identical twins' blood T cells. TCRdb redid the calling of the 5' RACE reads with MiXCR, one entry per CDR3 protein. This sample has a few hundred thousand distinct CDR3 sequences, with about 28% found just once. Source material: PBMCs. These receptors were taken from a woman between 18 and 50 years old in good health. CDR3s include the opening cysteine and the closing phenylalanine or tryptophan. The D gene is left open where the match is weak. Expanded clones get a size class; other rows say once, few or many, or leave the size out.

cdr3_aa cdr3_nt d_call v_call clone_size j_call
CASSPGPLNEQFF TGTGCCAGCAGCCCGGGACCGCTCAATGAGCAGTTCTTC . TRBV7-2 few TRBJ2-1
CSANLNNEKLFF TGCAGTGCTAACCTGAATAATGAAAAACTGTTTTTT . TRBV20-1 . TRBJ1-4
CASRTETGNTIYF TGCGCCAGCAGAACGGAGACCGGAAACACCATATATTTT . TRBV10-2 . TRBJ1-3
CSASRSTDYGYTF TGCAGTGCCTCGAGGAGCACGGACTATGGCTACACCTTC . TRBV20-1 . TRBJ1-2
CASSSTGTGDHF TGTGCCAGCAGCTCGACGGGGACAGGGGACCATTTT TRBD1 TRBV7-9 . TRBJ1-5
CASSLDSAYTGELFF TGTGCCAGCAGCTTGGATTCAGCCTACACCGGGGAGCTGTTTTTT . TRBV5-4 once TRBJ2-2
CSVYEGSEKLFF TGCAGCGTTTACGAAGGGAGCGAAAAACTGTTTTTT . TRBV29-1 few TRBJ1-4
CASSLLDRETQYF TGTGCCAGCAGCCTACTAGATCGGGAGACCCAGTACTTC . TRBV7-9 few TRBJ2-5
CASSFPGLADEQFF TGTGCCAGCAGTTTCCCCGGACTGGCGGATGAGCAGTTCTTC . TRBV28 many TRBJ2-1
CSASVGTNYGYTF TGCAGTGCTAGTGTCGGGACTAACTATGGCTACACCTTC . TRBV20-1 . TRBJ1-2
CASSLISLPEQFF TGTGCCAGCAGTTTAATTTCCCTCCCGGAGCAGTTCTTC . TRBV12-3/TRBV12-4 few TRBJ2-1
CASSVDSGGRYNEQFF TGTGCCAGCAGCGTAGATAGCGGGGGGCGTTACAATGAGCAGTTCTTC TRBD2 TRBV9 . TRBJ2-1
CASSSHSGVNTEAFF TGTGCCAGCAGCTCACATAGTGGGGTGAACACTGAAGCTTTCTTT . TRBV5-6 . TRBJ1-1
CASSFYGTGNQPQHF TGTGCCAGCAGCTTCTACGGGACAGGCAATCAGCCCCAGCATTTT TRBD1 TRBV7-2 few TRBJ1-5
CASRSPGGSYEQYF TGTGCCAGCAGATCACCAGGGGGCTCCTACGAGCAGTACTTC TRBD1 TRBV6-6 . TRBJ2-7
CASGSVVISYNEQFF TGTGCCAGCGGGTCAGTGGTGATTTCCTACAATGAGCAGTTCTTC . TRBV13 . TRBJ2-1
CASNGGVASGSTDTQYF TGTGCCAGCAACGGGGGGGTTGCTAGCGGGAGCACAGATACGCAGTATTTT TRBD2 TRBV5-4 few TRBJ2-3
CASSSDQGITEAFF TGTGCCAGCAGTTCGGACCAGGGTATTACTGAAGCTTTCTTT . TRBV12-3/TRBV12-4 . TRBJ1-1
CASTSGFVAFF TGTGCCAGCACCTCAGGGTTTGTAGCTTTCTTT . TRBV3-1 . TRBJ1-1
CASSPDLGNEQFF TGTGCCAGCAGCCCGGACCTGGGGAATGAGCAGTTCTTC . TRBV5-6 few TRBJ2-1
CASSYIAASYEQYF TGTGCCAGCAGTTACATCGCAGCTTCCTACGAGCAGTACTTC . TRBV6-5 . TRBJ2-7
CASSSTVTDTQYF TGTGCCAGCAGTTCGACTGTCACAGATACGCAGTATTTT . TRBV12-3/TRBV12-4 . TRBJ2-3
CAGSLRGPYNEQFF TGTGCCGGCAGTTTACGGGGCCCCTACAATGAGCAGTTCTTC . TRBV27 . TRBJ2-1
CASSARDSSSYEQYF TGTGCCAGTAGTGCGCGGGACAGTAGCTCCTACGAGCAGTACTTC . TRBV19 . TRBJ2-7
CASRSDGAYEQYF TGTGCCAGCAGATCAGACGGAGCCTACGAGCAGTACTTC . TRBV6-5 . TRBJ2-7
CASSINLAGENEQFF TGTGCCAGCAGTATAAATCTAGCGGGGGAAAATGAGCAGTTCTTC TRBD2 TRBV11-2 . TRBJ2-1
CSVEDQKSNTIYF TGCAGCGTTGAAGATCAGAAGAGCAACACCATATATTTT . TRBV29-1 . TRBJ1-3
CASGLTSANEQFF TGTGCTAGTGGTTTGACCTCTGCCAATGAGCAGTTCTTC . TRBV12-5 . TRBJ2-1
CASSVEGTDNQPQHF TGTGCCAGCAGCGTAGAAGGGACAGACAATCAGCCCCAGCATTTT TRBD1 TRBV9 few TRBJ1-5
CASSSTDRAYEQYF TGTGCCAGCAGCTCCACCGACAGGGCCTACGAGCAGTACTTC TRBD1 TRBV7-2 . TRBJ2-7
CASSSGESWGRNEQFF TGTGCCAGCAGCTCAGGCGAAAGTTGGGGAAGGAATGAGCAGTTCTTC . TRBV6-2/TRBV6-3 few TRBJ2-1
CSATEVNTEAFF TGCAGTGCTACAGAGGTGAACACTGAAGCTTTCTTT . TRBV20-1 . TRBJ1-1
CASSAGLTGDTEAFF TGCGCCAGCAGCGCAGGTCTAACAGGGGATACTGAAGCTTTCTTT TRBD1 TRBV5-1 . TRBJ1-1
CRVGSSSYNEQFF TGCAGGGTGGGGAGCAGCTCCTACAATGAGCAGTTCTTC . TRBV20-1 . TRBJ2-1
CASSPGPGQNQPQHF TGTGCCAGCTCACCGGGTCCAGGGCAGAATCAGCCCCAGCATTTT . TRBV18 few TRBJ1-5